Each of the 5 T cell receptor beta chains below was sequenced from the same sample in a study of OX40 agonist ivuxolimab in advanced cancers. Data came from immunoSEQ multiplex PCR; TCRdb stores just in-frame clones and leaves some out. This sample has about 17,000 clones, with roughly 87% found just once. The sample consisted of CD4+ or CD8+ T cells sorted from blood, taken in a trial of the OX40 agonist ivuxolimab. These receptors were taken from an adult with an advanced solid tumor such as melanoma, head and neck, liver or kidney cancer.

A remark on this clone: This same CDR3 is encoded by further DNA sequences in the sample. This chain uses TRBV5-6 with TRBJ1-2, with D possibly matching TRBD1 (5 bases). V was cut by 2 bases and J by 3 bases, with 11 bases left in between. The CDR3 length is 14 residues. Germline loops: CDR1 SGHDT, CDR2 YYEEEE. CDR3 residues: CASSFGPGDYGYTF. The CDR3 nucleotides are TGTGCCAGCAGCTTTGGACCGGGGGACTATGGCTACACCTTC.

V gene TRBV10-1 combines with J gene TRBJ2-7; possibly TRBD1 or TRBD2 for D (5 bases each). CDR1 is WNHNN and CDR2 is SYGVQD in the germline V gene (reference sequence). This CDR3 has 16 residues. With 4 bases removed from V and 4 bases from J, the gap between germline ends came to 20 bases. CDR3 DNA sequence: TGCGCCAGCAGTGTAGGGACGGATACTGATAGTTACGAGCAGTACTTC. Its translation: CASSVGTDTDSYEQYF.

The V gene is TRBV7-9, the J gene TRBJ2-7; D is unclear. V was trimmed by 5 bases and J by 2 bases, leaving 4 bases between them. The CDR3 runs to 11 residues. In germline, CDR1 is SEHNR, CDR2 FQNEAQ (reference sequence). CDR3 sequence: CASSPAYEQYF. CDR3 bases: TGTGCCAGCAGCCCTGCCTACGAGCAGTACTTC.

The chain uses TRBV7-8 and TRBJ2-7; D might be TRBD1 (6 bases). In germline, CDR1 is SGHVS, CDR2 FQNEAQ. This CDR3 has 15 amino acids. Trimming left V 4 bases short and J 2 bases short, with 15 bases between. DNA for the CDR3: TGTGCCAGCAGCTCCGACACAGGGTTGGCCTACGAGCAGTACTTC. This encodes CASSSDTGLAYEQYF.

The chain recombines TRBV6-1 with TRBJ1-2, with D possibly being TRBD1 (5 bases). The CDR3 totals 13 residues. Trimming took 6 bases from V and 3 from J, leaving 11 bases between them. Germline CDR1 MNHNS, CDR2 SASEGT. As DNA, the CDR3 is TGTGCCAGCAGAGGGGAGGGCTACTATGGCTACACCTTC. This sequence encodes CASRGEGYYGYTF.